This TCR beta chain was retrieved from a study of T-cell memory formation after mild COVID-19. Overall study results and limits: A balance of CD4 and CD8 characterized clones contracting day 15 to 85, whereas later expanders leaned CD4+. Clones that contracted clustered mainly in CM and EM if CD4+ and in EMRA if CD8+.

A word on this clonotype: Its antigen is as yet unknown.

The authors produced TCR alpha and TCR beta cDNA libraries with sample barcodes and UMIs by 5'RACE using constant-segment primers. TCRdb itself ran the 5' RACE reads through MiXCR, one entry per CDR3 protein. The sample shows fewer than 200,000 distinct CDR3 sequences, about an eighth of them seen only once. The CDR3 covers 15 residues. Germline V gene lookup returns CDR1 LGHNA and CDR2 YSLEER. V lost 0 bases and J lost 4, with 11 bases in between. The specimen was PBMCs or a T cell subset sorted from them (not recorded which). The source of this sequence is a man younger than 35 who had mild COVID-19 (a few samples of this study predate the infection). Cell type and time point are not known. The V and J genes are TRBV4-3 and TRBJ2-3, with D perhaps TRBD2 (5 bases). The CDR3 protein is CASSQDPTGADTQYF. In DNA, the CDR3 is TGCGCCAGCAGCCAAGACCCGACCGGGGCAGATACGCAGTATTTT.